The rows below give T cell receptor beta chains drawn from one sample of a study of T cell responses to AZD1222 COVID-19 vaccine. Only in-frame clones appear in the TCRdb table, and some are missing; sequencing was by immunoSEQ multiplex PCR. The sample lists about 160,000 clones; approximately 92% were seen once. Sequenced material: peripheral blood, taken 28 days after the second AZD1222 dose. The receptors originated from an adult who received the AZD1222 COVID-19 vaccine. CDR3s include the opening cysteine and the closing phenylalanine or tryptophan. D genes are given only for firm matches. Size tells how often a clone was seen (once, few, many) or the class of an expanded clone, and some rows leave it out.

V gene: TRBV7-2
clone size: NA
J gene: TRBJ1-1
D gene: NA
CDR3 DNA: TGTGCCAGCAGCTTAGAGAGGTGGGGGACTGAAGCTTTCTTT
CDR3 protein: CASSLERWGTEAFF

V gene: TRBV20-1
clone size: NA
J gene: TRBJ1-3
D gene: TRBD1
CDR3 DNA: TGCAGTGCTAGTACACAGGGGAGGGCAAACACCATATATTTT
CDR3 protein: CSASTQGRANTIYF

V gene: TRBV5-6
clone size: NA
J gene: TRBJ1-3
D gene: NA
CDR3 DNA: TGTGCCAGCAGCTACGATCTCAGGGCACACACCATATATTTT
CDR3 protein: CASSYDLRAHTIYF

V gene: TRBV2
clone size: once
J gene: TRBJ1-2
D gene: NA
CDR3 DNA: TGTGCCAGCAGTGAAATGGGGGGCGTCTATGGCTACACCTTC
CDR3 protein: CASSEMGGVYGYTF

V gene: TRBV27
clone size: NA
J gene: TRBJ2-7
D gene: NA
CDR3 DNA: TGTGCCAGCAGTCCCCGAAACGGAGGGTCATACGAGCAGTACTTC
CDR3 protein: CASSPRNGGSYEQYF

V gene: TRBV3-1/TRBV3-2
clone size: NA
J gene: TRBJ2-7
D gene: NA
CDR3 DNA: TGTGCCAGCAGCCAAGGCATGGGCCCCTACGAGCAGTACTTC
CDR3 protein: CASSQGMGPYEQYF

V gene: TRBV5-4
clone size: NA
J gene: TRBJ1-1
D gene: NA
CDR3 DNA: TGTGCCAGCAGGGAGGGAAGAGGCACTGAAGCTTTCTTT
CDR3 protein: CASREGRGTEAFF

V gene: TRBV11-2
clone size: NA
J gene: TRBJ2-3
D gene: TRBD2
CDR3 DNA: TGTGCCAGCAGCTTCAGGCTAGCGGCACCAGATACGCAGTATTTT
CDR3 protein: CASSFRLAAPDTQYF

V gene: TRBV19
clone size: NA
J gene: TRBJ2-3
D gene: NA
CDR3 DNA: TGTGCCAGTACGGTGGGCTTACGAACGTATTTT
CDR3 protein: CASTVGLRTYF

V gene: TRBV19
clone size: NA
J gene: TRBJ1-1
D gene: NA
CDR3 DNA: TGTGCCAGTAGTACCCCCTACACGAACACTGAAGCTTTCTTT
CDR3 protein: CASSTPYTNTEAFF

V gene: TRBV6-5
clone size: NA
J gene: TRBJ1-1
D gene: NA
CDR3 DNA: TGTGCCAGCTTCTATGCCGCGGGGGTAACTTTCTTT
CDR3 protein: CASFYAAGVTFF

V gene: TRBV5-1
clone size: NA
J gene: TRBJ2-7
D gene: TRBD2
CDR3 DNA: TGCGCCAGCAGCTTGGTAGCGGGCGACTACGAGCAGTACTTC
CDR3 protein: CASSLVAGDYEQYF

V gene: TRBV5-1
clone size: NA
J gene: TRBJ1-2
D gene: NA
CDR3 DNA: TGCGCCAGCAGCTTGGGGTCAGCGGATGGCTACACCTTC
CDR3 protein: CASSLGSADGYTF

V gene: TRBV5-1
clone size: NA
J gene: TRBJ2-7
D gene: TRBD1
CDR3 DNA: TGCGCCAGCAGCTTGGGGACAGGGGTTGTGCGCGAGCAGTACTTC
CDR3 protein: CASSLGTGVVREQYF

V gene: TRBV3-1/TRBV3-2
clone size: NA
J gene: TRBJ2-7
D gene: NA
CDR3 DNA: TGTGCCAGCAGCCAAGCCTCCGAGCAGTACTTC
CDR3 protein: CASSQASEQYF

V gene: TRBV6-1
clone size: NA
J gene: TRBJ2-2
D gene: TRBD2
CDR3 DNA: TGTGCCAGCAGTGGACTAGCGGGACCGAACACCGGGGAGCTGTTTTTT
CDR3 protein: CASSGLAGPNTGELFF

V gene: TRBV25-1
clone size: NA
J gene: TRBJ1-6
D gene: TRBD1
CDR3 DNA: TGTGCCAGCCGGGGGGACAGGGCCTATAATTCACCCCTCCACTTT
CDR3 protein: CASRGDRAYNSPLHF

V gene: TRBV6-2/TRBV6-3
clone size: NA
J gene: TRBJ2-7
D gene: TRBD2
CDR3 DNA: TGTGCCAGCAGTTACGAGGGACTAGCAGAACTACGCGAGCAGTACTTC
CDR3 protein: CASSYEGLAELREQYF

V gene: TRBV29-1
clone size: NA
J gene: TRBJ1-1
D gene: NA
CDR3 DNA: TGCAGCGTTGAAGACGGGAGGACGGGAGCTTTCTTT
CDR3 protein: CSVEDGRTGAFF

V gene: TRBV7-8
clone size: NA
J gene: TRBJ2-1
D gene: NA
CDR3 DNA: TGTGCCAGCAGCTCGACTAGTGGGGGTTACAATGAGCAGTTCTTC
CDR3 protein: CASSSTSGGYNEQFF

V gene: TRBV7-9
clone size: NA
J gene: TRBJ2-1
D gene: TRBD1
CDR3 DNA: TGTGCCAGCCACGGGACAGGGTTGTTCTTC
CDR3 protein: CASHGTGLFF

V gene: TRBV19
clone size: NA
J gene: TRBJ2-1
D gene: NA
CDR3 DNA: TGTGCCAGTAGTGTCCGGGACACACAAGGCAATGAGCAGTTCTTC
CDR3 protein: CASSVRDTQGNEQFF

V gene: TRBV9
clone size: NA
J gene: TRBJ2-1
D gene: TRBD2
CDR3 DNA: TGTGCCAGCAGCGTAAGGGCACTAGCGGAGTACAATGAGCAGTTCTTC
CDR3 protein: CASSVRALAEYNEQFF

V gene: TRBV18
clone size: few
J gene: TRBJ2-5
D gene: NA
CDR3 DNA: TGTGCCAGCTCACCCCGGGATGGACTGGGCCAAGAGACCCAGTACTTC
CDR3 protein: CASSPRDGLGQETQYF

V gene: TRBV7-9
clone size: NA
J gene: TRBJ1-1
D gene: TRBD1
CDR3 DNA: TGTGCCAGCAGCAACCACCGGGACAGTCCCACTGAAGCTTTCTTT
CDR3 protein: CASSNHRDSPTEAFF

V gene: TRBV15
clone size: NA
J gene: TRBJ1-2
D gene: TRBD1
CDR3 DNA: TGTGCCACCAGCATATTACAGGGGAGCTATGGCTACACCTTC
CDR3 protein: CATSILQGSYGYTF

V gene: TRBV5-6
clone size: NA
J gene: TRBJ1-1
D gene: TRBD1
CDR3 DNA: TGTGCCAGCAGCTTGGATCAGGGGGCGCGCACTGAAGCTTTCTTT
CDR3 protein: CASSLDQGARTEAFF

V gene: TRBV28
clone size: NA
J gene: TRBJ2-7
D gene: NA
CDR3 DNA: TGTGCCAGCAGTTCCCCACTAGGAAGGAGCTCCTACGAGCAGTACTTC
CDR3 protein: CASSSPLGRSSYEQYF

V gene: TRBV10-1
clone size: NA
J gene: TRBJ1-4
D gene: NA
CDR3 DNA: TGCGCCAGCAGTGACGGGGGTTATCGGGAAAAACTGTTTTTT
CDR3 protein: CASSDGGYREKLFF

V gene: TRBV5-1
clone size: NA
J gene: TRBJ2-2
D gene: TRBD2
CDR3 DNA: TGCGCCAGCAGCTCGGACGGCTGGGGCGGGGGATCCACCGGGGAGCTGTTTTTT
CDR3 protein: CASSSDGWGGGSTGELFF

V gene: TRBV5-1
clone size: NA
J gene: TRBJ1-4
D gene: TRBD1
CDR3 DNA: TGCGCCAGCAGCGAAGGGACAGATAATGAAAAACTGTTTTTT
CDR3 protein: CASSEGTDNEKLFF

V gene: TRBV3-1/TRBV3-2
clone size: NA
J gene: TRBJ2-1
D gene: NA
CDR3 DNA: TGTGCCAGCAGCCCACTTAAGTGGGATAGCTCCTACAATGAGCAGTTCTTC
CDR3 protein: CASSPLKWDSSYNEQFF

V gene: TRBV7-6
clone size: NA
J gene: TRBJ2-5
D gene: TRBD1
CDR3 DNA: TGTGCCAGCAGCCCCAACAGGGGCCTAAAAGAGACCCAGTACTTC
CDR3 protein: CASSPNRGLKETQYF

V gene: TRBV5-5
clone size: NA
J gene: TRBJ2-1
D gene: NA
CDR3 DNA: TGTGCCAGCAGCTTGAACTCCCTTACCGCCTACAATGAGCAGTTCTTC
CDR3 protein: CASSLNSLTAYNEQFF

V gene: TRBV10-2
clone size: NA
J gene: TRBJ2-7
D gene: NA
CDR3 DNA: TGCGCCAGCAGTGAAGTAAGAAGGAGCTACGAGCAGTACTTC
CDR3 protein: CASSEVRRSYEQYF

V gene: TRBV27
clone size: NA
J gene: TRBJ1-1
D gene: NA
CDR3 DNA: TGTGCCAGCAGTTTATCTAGGCGCACTGAAGCTTTCTTT
CDR3 protein: CASSLSRRTEAFF

V gene: TRBV6-5
clone size: few
J gene: TRBJ1-1
D gene: NA
CDR3 DNA: TGTGCCAGCAGTTTTTTGAGTGAAGCTTTCTTT
CDR3 protein: CASSFLSEAFF

V gene: TRBV30
clone size: NA
J gene: TRBJ1-1
D gene: NA
CDR3 DNA: TGTGCCTGGAGTTCCGGGTGGAACACTGAAGCTTTCTTT
CDR3 protein: CAWSSGWNTEAFF

V gene: TRBV7-7
clone size: NA
J gene: TRBJ2-5
D gene: TRBD2
CDR3 DNA: TGTGCCAGCAGCTTAGTGGCTAGCGGGAGACGAAAAGAGACCCAGTACTTC
CDR3 protein: CASSLVASGRRKETQYF

V gene: TRBV27
clone size: NA
J gene: TRBJ2-7
D gene: TRBD1
CDR3 DNA: TGTGCCAGCGGTTCAGGGGGAATGAGCGAGCAGTACTTC
CDR3 protein: CASGSGGMSEQYF

V gene: TRBV6-5
clone size: NA
J gene: TRBJ1-4
D gene: NA
CDR3 DNA: TGTGCCAGCAGTTATGCCCACCGCTCAACTAATGAAAAACTGTTTTTT
CDR3 protein: CASSYAHRSTNEKLFF

V gene: TRBV11-2
clone size: NA
J gene: TRBJ2-3
D gene: NA
CDR3 DNA: TGTGCCAGCAGCTCCGGGACGGATACGCAGTATTTT
CDR3 protein: CASSSGTDTQYF

V gene: TRBV18
clone size: NA
J gene: TRBJ1-2
D gene: NA
CDR3 DNA: TGTGCCAGCTCACCGGACGGTTCATATGGCTACACCTTC
CDR3 protein: CASSPDGSYGYTF

V gene: TRBV3-1/TRBV3-2
clone size: NA
J gene: TRBJ2-1
D gene: NA
CDR3 DNA: TGTGCCAGCAGCCAAGATCAGGGGAGGCCGTCCTACAATGAGCAGTTCTTC
CDR3 protein: CASSQDQGRPSYNEQFF

V gene: TRBV24-1
clone size: NA
J gene: TRBJ2-1
D gene: NA
CDR3 DNA: TGTGCCACCCAGGCGGCTGCGGCTACTCTAAGGCAGTTCTTC
CDR3 protein: CATQAAAATLRQFF

V gene: TRBV30
clone size: NA
J gene: TRBJ1-1
D gene: TRBD1
CDR3 DNA: TGTGCCTGTCAGGTTTGGGGAGGGGGCAACACTGAAGCTTTCTTT
CDR3 protein: CACQVWGGGNTEAFF

V gene: TRBV19
clone size: once
J gene: TRBJ2-7
D gene: NA
CDR3 DNA: TGTGCCAGTAGACTAAGGAGTAGCTCCTACGAGCAGTACTTC
CDR3 protein: CASRLRSSSYEQYF

V gene: TRBV6-1
clone size: NA
J gene: TRBJ1-6
D gene: NA
CDR3 DNA: TGTGCCAGCAGTGAACAGGGTGGAGGCTCACCCCTCCACTTT
CDR3 protein: CASSEQGGGSPLHF

V gene: TRBV2
clone size: few
J gene: TRBJ1-1
D gene: NA
CDR3 DNA: TGTGCCAGCAGAGGTTTAACTGAAGCTTTCTTT
CDR3 protein: CASRGLTEAFF

V gene: TRBV5-4
clone size: NA
J gene: TRBJ2-1
D gene: NA
CDR3 DNA: TGTGCCAGCAGCTTGGGGGGGAGCTCCTACAATGAGCAGTTCTTC
CDR3 protein: CASSLGGSSYNEQFF

V gene: TRBV2
clone size: NA
J gene: TRBJ2-2
D gene: TRBD2
CDR3 DNA: TGTGCCAGCAGGGGTCTAGCGGGAAGGACCGGGGAGCTGTTTTTT
CDR3 protein: CASRGLAGRTGELFF

V gene: TRBV27
clone size: NA
J gene: TRBJ1-1
D gene: NA
CDR3 DNA: TGTGCCAGCAGTTCCTCGAACACTGAAGCTTTCTTT
CDR3 protein: CASSSSNTEAFF

V gene: TRBV9
clone size: NA
J gene: TRBJ2-1
D gene: TRBD2
CDR3 DNA: TGTGCCAGCAGCGTAGGTGCGGGAGCCTACAATGAGCAGTTCTTC
CDR3 protein: CASSVGAGAYNEQFF

V gene: TRBV18
clone size: few
J gene: TRBJ1-6
D gene: NA
CDR3 DNA: TGTGCCAGCTCACCAGGTGGACAAGGATTTTCACCCCTCCACTTT
CDR3 protein: CASSPGGQGFSPLHF

V gene: TRBV6-1
clone size: NA
J gene: TRBJ2-6
D gene: NA
CDR3 DNA: TGTGCCAGCAGTGAGTCGGGCCCTCGGGCCAACGTCCTGACTTTC
CDR3 protein: CASSESGPRANVLTF

V gene: TRBV30
clone size: NA
J gene: TRBJ2-1
D gene: NA
CDR3 DNA: TGTGCCTGGAGTCCCAAGGGGCGGGGCCACAATGAGCAGTTCTTC
CDR3 protein: CAWSPKGRGHNEQFF

V gene: TRBV12-3/TRBV12-4
clone size: NA
J gene: TRBJ1-1
D gene: NA
CDR3 DNA: TGTGCCAGCAGTTTGATGGGGAACACTGAAGCTTTCTTT
CDR3 protein: CASSLMGNTEAFF

V gene: TRBV25-1
clone size: NA
J gene: TRBJ1-5
D gene: TRBD1
CDR3 DNA: TGTGCCAGCAGTCAGACAGGGCGCAATCAGCCCCAGCATTTT
CDR3 protein: CASSQTGRNQPQHF

V gene: TRBV10-1
clone size: NA
J gene: TRBJ2-1
D gene: NA
CDR3 DNA: TGCGCCAGCAGTGAAGGGTCTGGGAATGAGCAGTTCTTC
CDR3 protein: CASSEGSGNEQFF